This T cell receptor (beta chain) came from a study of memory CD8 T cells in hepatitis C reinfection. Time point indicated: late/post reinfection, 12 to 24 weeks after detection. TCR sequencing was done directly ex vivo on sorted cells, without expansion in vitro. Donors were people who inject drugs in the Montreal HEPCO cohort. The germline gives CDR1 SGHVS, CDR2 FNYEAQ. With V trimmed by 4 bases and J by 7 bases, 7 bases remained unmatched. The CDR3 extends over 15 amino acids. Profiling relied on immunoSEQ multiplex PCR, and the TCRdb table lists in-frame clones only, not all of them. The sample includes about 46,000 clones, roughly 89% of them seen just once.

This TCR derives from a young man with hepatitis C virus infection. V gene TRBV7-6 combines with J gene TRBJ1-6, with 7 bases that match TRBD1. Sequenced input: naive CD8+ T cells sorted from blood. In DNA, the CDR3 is TGTGCCAGCAGCTATGAGACAGGGTGGAATTCACCCCTCCACTTT. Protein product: CASSYETGWNSPLHF.